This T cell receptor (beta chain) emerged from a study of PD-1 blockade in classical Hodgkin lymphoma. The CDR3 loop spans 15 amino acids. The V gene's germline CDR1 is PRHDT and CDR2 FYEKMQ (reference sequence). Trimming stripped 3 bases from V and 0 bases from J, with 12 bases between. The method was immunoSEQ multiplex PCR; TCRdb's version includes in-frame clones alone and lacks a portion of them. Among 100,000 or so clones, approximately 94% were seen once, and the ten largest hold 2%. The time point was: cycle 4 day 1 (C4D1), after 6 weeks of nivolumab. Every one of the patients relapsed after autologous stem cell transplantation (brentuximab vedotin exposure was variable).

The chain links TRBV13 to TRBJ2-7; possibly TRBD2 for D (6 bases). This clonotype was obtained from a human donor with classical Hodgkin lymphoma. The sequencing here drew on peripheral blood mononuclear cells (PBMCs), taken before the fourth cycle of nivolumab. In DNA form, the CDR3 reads TGTGCCAGCAGCTTGTACCCGGAGGGCTCCTACGAGCAGTACTTC. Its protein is CASSLYPEGSYEQYF.